The entry below gives a single T cell receptor (beta chain) sequence along with its context. Its target is not known. All donors participated as healthy donors of bone marrow. The CDR3 is 12 amino acids. V shed 6 bases and J shed 5 bases, with 10 bases lying between them. Germline CDR1 reads MDHEN; CDR2 reads SYDVKM. These data are taken from a study of cytomegalovirus exposure and HLA in healthy donors. PCR amplification relied on 60 Vbeta primers (plus 13 Jbeta primers). The method was immunoSEQ multiplex PCR; TCRdb's version includes in-frame clones alone and lacks a portion of them. This repertoire shows under 150,000 clones, around 84% found once; its top ten account for 3%. Overall study findings and caveats: In an earlier analysis, about 87% or about 30%: the productive usage of most TCR beta V segments. Sequencing likely caused a cluster of highly shared sequence variants.

This TCR was recovered from a man in his forties in good health and CMV-seropositive. Sequenced material: PBMCs. V and J are TRBV28 and TRBJ1-2; D remains unclear. The CDR3 DNA follows: TGTGCCAGCAGACATACATCGTATGGCTACACCTTC. Its protein product is CASRHTSYGYTF.